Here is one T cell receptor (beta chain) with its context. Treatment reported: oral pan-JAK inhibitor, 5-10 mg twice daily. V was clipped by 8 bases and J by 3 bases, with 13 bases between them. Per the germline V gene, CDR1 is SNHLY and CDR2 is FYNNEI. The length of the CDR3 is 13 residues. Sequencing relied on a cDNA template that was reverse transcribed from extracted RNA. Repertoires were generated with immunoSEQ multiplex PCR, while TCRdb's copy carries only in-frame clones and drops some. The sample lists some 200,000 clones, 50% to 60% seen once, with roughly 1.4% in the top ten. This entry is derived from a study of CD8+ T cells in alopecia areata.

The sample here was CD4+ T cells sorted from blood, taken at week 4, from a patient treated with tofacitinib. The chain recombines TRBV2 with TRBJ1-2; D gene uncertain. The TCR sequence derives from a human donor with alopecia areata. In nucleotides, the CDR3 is TGTGCCAGCTCTTTGGCCCAGTACTATGGCTACACCTTC. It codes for CASSLAQYYGYTF.